A single sample gave rise to the 11 T cell receptor beta chains below, sequenced in a study of Graves' ophthalmopathy and Graves' hyperthyroidism. From RNA, the CDR3 regions of TCR beta chains were amplified and sequenced. First-round RT-PCR relied on HTBI primers, and a second-round multiplex PCR came next. From the multiplex PCR reads, TCRdb called clonotypes with MiXCR, one entry per CDR3 protein. This sample has about 620,000 distinct CDR3 sequences, with approximately 22% found just once. Sequenced input: peripheral blood. These receptor sequences come from a woman in her late teens or twenties with stable Graves' hyperthyroidism. Some clones in this sample may be carry-over from other donors' samples.

This clonotype was counted at least ten times. J is TRBJ2-7 and V is TRBV10-3; 13 bases map to TRBD2. Germline CDR1 is ENHRY and CDR2 is SYGVKD. The CDR3 contains 14 residues. J lost 0 bases, V lost 10 bases, and 3 bases had no gene match. CDR3 nucleotides: TGTGCCACCCGGACTAGCGGGAGCTCCTACGAGCAGTACTTC. As protein: CATRTSGSSYEQYF.

Of note for this clonotype: This clone may be a read error of a much larger clone one base away. V gene TRBV11-1 combines with J gene TRBJ1-3, with TRBD1 as a possible D gene (6 bases). The V gene lost 5 bases and the J gene lost 2 bases, with 16 bases spanning the gap. This CDR3 spans 16 amino acids. The germline CDR1 and CDR2 sequences are SGHAT and FQDESV (reference sequence). Written as DNA, the CDR3 is TGTGCCAGCAGCAGCCGGGACACGGACGCTGGAAACACCATATATTTT. It specifies CASSSRDTDAGNTIYF.

This clonotype appeared many times. The chain links TRBV6-5 to TRBJ2-5; D gene ambiguous. V was shortened by 4 bases and J by 7 bases, with 13 bases between the two germline ends. The CDR3 has 13 amino acids. CDR1 and CDR2 (germline): MNHEY, SVGAGI. CDR3 protein: CASSSFSVATQYF. The CDR3 nucleotides read TGTGCCAGCAGTTCCTTTTCAGTGGCGACCCAGTACTTC.

Many counts were recorded for this clonotype. The chain combines TRBV12-3 or TRBV12-4 with TRBJ2-3, with D perhaps matching TRBD1 (6 bases). The CDR3 is 13 residues long. Deletions cut 6 bases from V and 7 bases from J, with 14 bases between. CDR3 sequence: CASSSQQGYTQYF. CDR3 coding DNA: TGTGCCAGCAGCTCCCAACAGGGCTATACGCAGTATTTT.

This clonotype was picked up a small number of times. V is TRBV28 and J is TRBJ1-6; 8 bases line up with TRBD1. V was clipped by 3 bases and J by 7 bases; unmatched bases: 8. The CDR3 covers 16 residues. Germline V CDR1 and CDR2: MDHEN, SYDVKM. The CDR3: CASSFDRGSWNSPLHF. CDR3 bases: TGTGCCAGCAGTTTCGACAGGGGAAGTTGGAATTCACCCCTCCACTTT.

This clonotype was counted between two and nine times. DNA of the CDR3: TGTGCCTGGACGATAGGCGGGTACTCTGGAAACACCATATATTTT. Translating gives CAWTIGGYSGNTIYF. V and J are TRBV30 and TRBJ1-3; D unresolved. This CDR3 comprises 15 residues. Germline assignment: CDR1 GTSNPN and CDR2 SVGIG (reference sequence). Trimming cost V 4 bases and J 0 bases, with 13 bases left between them.

This clonotype appeared once. The V gene is TRBV7-9, the J gene TRBJ2-5; 8 nucleotides match TRBD2. V was clipped by 5 bases and J by 3 bases; unmatched bases: 11. Germline-derived CDR1 and CDR2 are SEHNR and FQNEAQ (reference sequence). This CDR3 contains 16 residues. The DNA for the CDR3 is TGTGCCAGCAGCCCCCCTATTAGCGGGGCCAAAGAGACCCAGTACTTC. It yields the protein CASSPPISGAKETQYF.

In its sample, this clonotype was seen many times. The CDR3 nucleotides read TGTGCCAGCAGTGAGACGGGGGCCACTGAAGCTTTCTTT. Protein product: CASSETGATEAFF. This chain connects TRBV2 to TRBJ1-1, with D possibly TRBD1 on 6 matching bases. Looked up from germline, CDR1 is SNHLY and CDR2 is FYNNEI. With 3 bases removed from V and 4 bases from J, the gap between germline ends came to 9 bases. There are 13 residues in the CDR3.

The sample holds many counts of this clonotype. It may be a read error: a sequence one base away is much more abundant. The chain links TRBV6-1 to TRBJ1-2; tentatively, D is TRBD1 (6 bases). This CDR3 region has 13 residues. Between the trimmed V and J ends, which lost 2 bases and 4 bases, there was a span of 8 bases. CDR1 and CDR2 (germline): MNHNS, SASEGT. CDR3 protein: CASSEWTVYGYTF. As DNA, the CDR3 is TGTGCCAGCAGTGAATGGACAGTCTATGGCTACACCTTC.

At least ten counts were recorded for this clonotype. The rearrangement links TRBV28 to TRBJ1-5; a possible D gene is TRBD1 (5 bases). The CDR3 loop spans 15 amino acids. Germline V gene sequence: CDR1 MDHEN, CDR2 SYDVKM. With 5 bases removed from V and 1 base from J, the gap between germline ends came to 12 bases. The CDR3 sequence: CASSATTASNQPQHF. The CDR3 bases are TGTGCCAGCAGTGCAACGACAGCCAGCAATCAGCCCCAGCATTTT.

This clonotype was picked up many times. The chain recombines TRBV15 with TRBJ1-1; 8 bases match TRBD1. V shed 4 bases and J 1 base; nucleotides not matched to a gene: 2. This CDR3 has 14 amino acids. Germline V gene sequence: CDR1 LNHNV, CDR2 YYDKDF (reference sequence). The chain's CDR3 is CATSTGQGNTEAFF. The DNA of the CDR3 is TGTGCCACCAGCACCGGACAGGGGAACACTGAAGCTTTCTTT. Full variable domain (outside the CDR3, taken from reference TRBV15 and TRBJ1-1): DAMVIQNPRYQVTQFGKPVTLSCSQTLNHNVMYWYQQKSSQAPKLLFHYYDKDFNNEADTPDNFQSRRPNTSFCFLDIRSPGLGDTAMYLCATSTGQGNTEAFFGQGTRLTVV.